This record covers a single T cell receptor (beta chain). Its antigen is not identified. The record originates from a study of cytomegalovirus exposure and HLA in healthy donors. Study-level background: An earlier analysis found some 120 million unique TCR beta sequences from 150 million to 200 million T cells.

Study-wide points: 150 to 200 TCR beta chains were listed as cytomegalovirus-associated. Accurate prediction of most subjects' HLA-A and HLA-B alleles from TCR beta sequences was reported.

V was cut by 2 bases and J by 1 base, with 11 bases left in between. The CDR3 has 16 residues. Primers for the PCR totalled 60 Vbeta and 13 Jbeta. Clones were sequenced by immunoSEQ multiplex PCR, and TCRdb holds only the in-frame ones, with some missing. The profile covers about 200,000 clones, with less than 90% appearing a single time and more than 0.25% taken by the ten largest. V is TRBV23-1 and J is TRBJ1-4, with D hard to call. TRBV23-1 is annotated as an ORF whose role is uncertain. This receptor was obtained from a woman aged 25 to 39 in good health and CMV-seronegative. Material for sequencing was PBMCs. The CDR3 DNA is TGCGCCAGCAGTCAAAGTGGGCGTGGAACTAATGAAAAACTGTTTTTT. Its translation: CASSQSGRGTNEKLFF.